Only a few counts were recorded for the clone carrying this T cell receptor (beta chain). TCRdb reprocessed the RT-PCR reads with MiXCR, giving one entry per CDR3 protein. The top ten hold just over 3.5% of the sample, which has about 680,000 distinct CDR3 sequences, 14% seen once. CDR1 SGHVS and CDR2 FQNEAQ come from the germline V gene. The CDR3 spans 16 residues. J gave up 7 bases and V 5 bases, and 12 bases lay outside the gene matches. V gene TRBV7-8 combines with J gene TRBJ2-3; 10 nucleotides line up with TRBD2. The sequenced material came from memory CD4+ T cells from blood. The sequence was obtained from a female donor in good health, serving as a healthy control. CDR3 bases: TGTGCCAGCAGCCCCCCCAAGCGGGAGGGCATAAATACGCAGTATTTT. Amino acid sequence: CASSPPKREGINTQYF.